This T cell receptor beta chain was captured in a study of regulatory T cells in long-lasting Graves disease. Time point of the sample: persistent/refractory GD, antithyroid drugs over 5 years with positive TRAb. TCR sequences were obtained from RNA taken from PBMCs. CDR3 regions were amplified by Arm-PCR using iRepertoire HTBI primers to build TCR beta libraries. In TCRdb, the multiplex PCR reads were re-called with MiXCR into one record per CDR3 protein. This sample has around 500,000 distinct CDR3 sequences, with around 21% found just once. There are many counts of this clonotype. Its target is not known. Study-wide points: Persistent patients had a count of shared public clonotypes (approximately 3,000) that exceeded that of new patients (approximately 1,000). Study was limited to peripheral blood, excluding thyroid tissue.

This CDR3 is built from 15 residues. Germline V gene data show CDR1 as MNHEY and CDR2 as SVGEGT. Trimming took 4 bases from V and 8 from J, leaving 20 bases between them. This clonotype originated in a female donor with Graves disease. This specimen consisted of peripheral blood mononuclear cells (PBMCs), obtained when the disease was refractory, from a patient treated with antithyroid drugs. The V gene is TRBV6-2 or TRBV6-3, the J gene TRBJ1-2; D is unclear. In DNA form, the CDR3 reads TGTGCCAGCAGTTTCCAGGACCCACTAGTGGGAGGCTACACCTTC. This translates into CASSFQDPLVGGYTF.